A single sample is the source of the 27 T cell receptor beta chains below, sequenced in a study of blood T cell repertoires in COVID-19. Profiling relied on immunoSEQ multiplex PCR, and the TCRdb table lists in-frame clones only, not all of them. The sample lists about 140,000 clones; around 90% were seen once. The sequencing sample was made of peripheral blood. Receptor source: an older man with acute or convalescent COVID-19.

V and J are TRBV5-5 and TRBJ2-7; 8 nucleotides align to TRBD1. The CDR3 loop spans 12 amino acids. CDR1 and CDR2 (germline): SGHKS, YYEKEE (reference sequence). V shed 4 bases and J 6 bases; nucleotides not matched to a gene: 3. The CDR3 spells CASSPTGGEQYF. The CDR3 nucleotides read TGTGCCAGCAGCCCAACAGGGGGCGAGCAGTACTTC.

This chain joins TRBV27 and TRBJ1-4; D gene uncertain. The CDR3 runs to 15 residues. Per the germline V gene, CDR1 is MNHEY and CDR2 is SMNVEV (reference sequence). Trimming took off 1 base at V and 7 bases at J, with 13 bases between the two ends. The CDR3 DNA follows: TGTGCCAGCAGTTTATGGGCGGCGGGAGGTGAAAAACTGTTTTTT. As protein: CASSLWAAGGEKLFF.

This clone has just one count. V gene TRBV24-1 combines with J gene TRBJ1-1, with unresolved D. Looked up from germline, CDR1 is KGHDR and CDR2 is SFDVKD. CDR3 length: 13 residues. V lost 9 bases and J lost 2, with 12 bases in between. The CDR3 DNA sequence: TGTGCCACCCGCCGAGACACAAACACTGAAGCTTTCTTT. Protein product: CATRRDTNTEAFF.

V gene TRBV19 combines with J gene TRBJ2-6; a possible D gene is TRBD1 (5 bases). The germline V gene has CDR1 LNHDA and CDR2 SQIVND (reference sequence). The CDR3 spans 16 residues. Trimming cost V 0 bases and J 1 base, with 7 bases left between them. This CDR3 reads CASSIDTGSGANVLTF. In nucleotides, the CDR3 is TGTGCCAGTAGTATAGACACAGGATCTGGGGCCAACGTCCTGACTTTC.

The genes are TRBV5-1 and TRBJ1-2; D gene uncertain. Trimming removed 1 base at V and 4 bases at J, with 11 bases between. This CDR3 has 14 amino acids. Germline V gives CDR1 SGHRS, CDR2 YFSETQ. The CDR3 is CASSLTVFGYGYTF. DNA of the CDR3: TGCGCCAGCAGCTTGACAGTCTTCGGCTATGGCTACACCTTC.

The rearrangement joins TRBV30 to TRBJ2-7; the match to TRBD1 covers 10 bases. Germline CDR1 reads GTSNPN; CDR2 reads SVGIG (reference sequence). The J segment lost 2 bases and the V segment lost 3 bases, leaving 4 bases of the junction unmatched. This CDR3 region has 14 residues. The CDR3 is CAWRTGQGTYEQYF. The CDR3 DNA is TGTGCCTGGAGAACGGGACAGGGGACCTACGAGCAGTACTTC. Filled out from reference TRBV30 and TRBJ2-7, the complete variable domain reads SQTIHQWPATLVQPVGSPLSLECTVEGTSNPNLYWYRQAAGRGLQLLFYSVGIGQISSEVPQNLSASRPQDRQFILSSKKLLLSDSGFYLCAWRTGQGTYEQYFGPGTRLTVT.

The chain is built from TRBV18 and TRBJ2-3, with TRBD2 as a possible D gene (6 bases). The ends were cut back, 3 bases at V and 0 bases at J, with 10 bases in the middle. The V gene's germline CDR1 is KGHSH and CDR2 LQKENI. CDR3 size: 15 residues. This chain's CDR3 is CASSPGDSSTDTQYF. CDR3 DNA sequence: TGTGCCAGCTCACCCGGGGACTCGAGCACAGATACGCAGTATTTT.

The chain employs TRBV5-4 and TRBJ2-2; TRBD2 matches at 11 bases. Germline trimming cut 1 base from V and 2 bases from J; bases unmatched to any gene: 7. Germline loops: CDR1 SGHNT, CDR2 YYREEE (reference sequence). The CDR3 length is 18 residues. DNA for the CDR3: TGTGCCAGCAGCTTGAAAGGTAGCGGGGGGGCCAACACCGGGGAGCTGTTTTTT. Translation: CASSLKGSGGANTGELFF.

As DNA, the CDR3 is TGTGCCAGCAGCTCTTACGACCGTAGCGGGGCGACAGGCCTGGCGCAGTATTTT. Translating gives CASSSYDRSGATGLAQYF. The genes are TRBV21-1 and TRBJ2-3; the table names TRBD2, a call not compared with the DNA. TRBV21-1 counts as a pseudogene. This CDR3 contains 18 residues.

The chain recombines TRBV5-4 with TRBJ2-7; 7 nucleotides agree with TRBD2. V lost 0 bases to trimming and J lost 6 bases; unmatched junction nucleotides: 6. The length of the CDR3 is 14 residues. CDR1 and CDR2 (germline): SGHNT, YYREEE (reference sequence). This CDR3 is CASSLVGRPREQYF. The CDR3 bases are TGTGCCAGCAGCTTGGTCGGGAGGCCCCGCGAGCAGTACTTC.

This clone appeared a few times. The gene calls are TRBV7-2 and TRBJ2-7, with D unclear. The CDR3 is 14 residues long. Trimming shortened V by 1 base and J by 4 bases, and 11 bases separated the two germline ends. Looked up from germline, CDR1 is SGHTA and CDR2 is FQGNSA. This CDR3 is CASSLGSAKYEQYF. CDR3 nucleotides: TGTGCCAGCAGCTTAGGTTCAGCGAAATACGAGCAGTACTTC.

This chain connects TRBV5-1 to TRBJ2-7, with a tentative D call TRBD2 (5 bases). The germline V gene encodes CDR1 SGHRS and CDR2 YFSETQ. The CDR3 sequence is 14 residues long. Trimming cost V 3 bases and J 0 bases, with 10 bases left between them. The CDR3, as DNA: TGCGCCAGCAGCTCCGAACTAGTCTCCTACGAGCAGTACTTC. This codes for CASSSELVSYEQYF.

The rearrangement joins TRBV7-2 to TRBJ2-3; 8 bases map to TRBD2. The CDR3 is made up of 15 amino acids. With 8 bases clipped from V and 5 bases from J, the junction kept 12 bases outside the gene matches. Germline V gene data show CDR1 as SGHTA and CDR2 as FQGNSA. DNA for the CDR3: TGTGCCAGCTCCACTAGCGGCCAGAGGGGAGATACGCAGTATTTT. It yields the protein CASSTSGQRGDTQYF.

The chain uses TRBV12-5 and TRBJ2-1; D perhaps matches TRBD2 (5 bases). CDR3 length: 12 residues. The ends were cut back, 1 base at V and 10 bases at J, with 8 bases in the middle. The germline CDR1 and CDR2 sequences are LGHNT and FRNRAP. The CDR3 sequence: CASGLAGGEQFF. In DNA form, the CDR3 reads TGTGCTAGTGGTTTGGCCGGCGGGGAGCAGTTCTTC.

This rearrangement joins TRBV6-1 to TRBJ1-2, with no clear D. The CDR3 has 14 residues. CDR1 is MNHNS and CDR2 is SASEGT in the germline V gene. Deletions cut 2 bases from V and 4 bases from J, with 11 bases between. DNA of the CDR3: TGTGCCAGCAGTGAATTTACACCGCCCTATGGCTACACCTTC. This encodes CASSEFTPPYGYTF.

V is TRBV6-5 and J is TRBJ1-5; maybe TRBD1 (5 bases). The germline CDR1 and CDR2 sequences are MNHEY and SVGAGI. Trimming cost V 2 bases and J 4 bases, with 12 bases left between them. This CDR3 is built from 15 residues. CDR3 DNA: TGTGCCAGCAGTTACGAGGACATTGGTAATCAGCCCCAGCATTTT. This gives the protein CASSYEDIGNQPQHF.

The genes are TRBV9 and TRBJ1-1; D not certain. Trimming took off 4 bases at V and 0 bases at J, with 10 bases between the two ends. The length of the CDR3 is 14 residues. In germline, CDR1 is SGDLS, CDR2 YYNGEE. The CDR3 DNA reads TGTGCCAGCAGCCCCGGAGATATGAACACTGAAGCTTTCTTT. Translated: CASSPGDMNTEAFF.

The chain recombines TRBV10-3 with TRBJ2-3; D is perhaps TRBD2 (6 bases). This CDR3 contains 14 residues. Germline CDR1 and CDR2: ENHRY and SYGVKD. Trimming took off 4 bases at V and 6 bases at J, with 14 bases between the two ends. CDR3 nucleotides: TGTGCCATCAGTGCGTCGGCAGGGAGGGATACGCAGTATTTT. This sequence encodes CAISASAGRDTQYF.

J is TRBJ2-7 and V is TRBV6-1, with TRBD2 as a possible D gene (7 bases). V lost 3 bases and J lost 2, with 11 bases in between. The CDR3 totals 14 residues. Germline V gives CDR1 MNHNS, CDR2 SASEGT. CDR3: CASSDGGRPYEQYF. CDR3 bases: TGTGCCAGCAGTGACGGGGGGCGCCCCTACGAGCAGTACTTC.

The CDR3: CASTPYSNQPQHF. As DNA, the CDR3 is TGTGCCAGTACCCCGTATAGCAATCAGCCCCAGCATTTT. This chain uses TRBV19 with TRBJ1-5; D is ambiguous. The V end lost 7 bases, the J end lost 0 bases, and 7 bases lay between the germline ends. Germline CDR1 reads LNHDA; CDR2 reads SQIVND (reference sequence). The CDR3 spans 13 residues.

The chain links TRBV7-2 to TRBJ2-1; 14 bases are a match to TRBD2. The V gene end was trimmed by 5 bases and the J gene end by 15 bases; junction bases not matched to a gene: 6. Per germline, CDR1 SGHTA and CDR2 FQGNSA. The CDR3 has 13 amino acids. This CDR3 reads CASSPGTSGRLFF. The CDR3 DNA follows: TGTGCCAGCAGCCCAGGGACTAGCGGGAGACTGTTCTTC.

This chain links TRBV27 with TRBJ2-7; 7 bases match TRBD2. Per germline, CDR1 MNHEY and CDR2 SMNVEV (reference sequence). This CDR3 region has 17 residues. J gave up 0 bases and V 5 bases, and 13 bases lay outside the gene matches. The CDR3 reads CASSQTHRDYRSYEQYF. For the CDR3, the DNA is TGTGCCAGCAGTCAGACCCACCGGGACTACCGCTCCTACGAGCAGTACTTC.

This chain uses TRBV18 with TRBJ2-2; 8 positions match TRBD1. The CDR3 extends over 14 amino acids. V trimming: 3 bases; J trimming: 6 bases; junction bases outside the gene matches: 3. Germline V gene sequence: CDR1 KGHSH, CDR2 LQKENI. CDR3 nucleotide sequence: TGTGCCAGCTCACCGACAGGGGTACCCGGGGAGCTGTTTTTT. Amino acids: CASSPTGVPGELFF.

The CDR3 DNA sequence: TGTGCCAGCAGCCAAGAAGGTCAGGGCGGTGAGCAGTTCTTC. Translation gives CASSQEGQGGEQFF. The chain uses TRBV3-1 (or the pseudogene TRBV3-2) and TRBJ2-1, with a possible D match to TRBD1 (5 bases). The length of the CDR3 is 14 residues. V was clipped by 0 bases and J by 9 bases, with 12 bases between them. CDR1 is LGHDT and CDR2 is YNNKEL in the germline V gene (reference sequence).

The chain is built from TRBV7-2 and TRBJ2-2; the match to TRBD1 covers 7 bases. The CDR3 loop spans 16 amino acids. CDR1 and CDR2 (germline): SGHTA, FQGNSA. V lost 1 base, J lost 0 bases, and 2 bases stayed unmatched. The CDR3 here is CASSLGGQANTGELFF. In DNA form, the CDR3 reads TGTGCCAGCAGCTTAGGAGGACAGGCGAACACCGGGGAGCTGTTTTTT.

The genes are TRBV11-3 and TRBJ2-1, with 10 bases that match TRBD2. This CDR3 has 20 amino acids. CDR1 SGHNT and CDR2 YENEEA come from the germline V gene. With 5 bases clipped from V and 6 bases from J, the junction kept 22 bases outside the gene matches. CDR3 amino acids: CASSPPQSGERAGGGNEQFF. CDR3 nucleotides: TGTGCCAGCAGCCCCCCCCAGTCAGGGGAGAGAGCGGGGGGGGGCAATGAGCAGTTCTTC.

The chain recombines TRBV29-1 with TRBJ1-4; weak D call: TRBD1 (5 bases). Germline CDR1 is SQVTM and CDR2 is ANQGSEA. V was pared by 8 bases and J by 4 bases, with 26 bases between. This CDR3 is 17 amino acids long. The chain's CDR3 is CSSIRSVLWGDNEKLFF. CDR3 sequence (DNA): TGCAGCTCAATCAGGTCTGTGCTGTGGGGGGATAATGAAAAACTGTTTTTT.